The 3 T cell receptor beta chains below all came from one sample that was sequenced in a study of blood T cells in healthy people across ages. A J-beta primer mix and a sample-barcoded 5' primer were used in a second PCR of roughly 6 to 12 cycles. TCRdb itself ran the 5' RACE reads through MiXCR, one entry per CDR3 protein. The repertoire has approximately 900,000 distinct CDR3 sequences, approximately 49% of them found once; the top ten carry over 10%. The sequenced material came from blood. All receptors come from a man in his thirties or forties in good health.

V usage is TRBV4-1 and J usage is TRBJ1-5; D is uncertain. Trimming removed 1 base at V and 3 bases at J, with 10 bases between. Germline V gives CDR1 MGHRA, CDR2 YSYEKL. The CDR3 sequence is 15 residues long. The CDR3: CASSQGDTINQPQHF. The CDR3 nucleotides read TGCGCCAGCAGCCAAGGTGACACTATCAATCAGCCCCAGCATTTT.

The chain couples TRBV30 to TRBJ2-7; 9 bases agree with TRBD1. The CDR3 length is 14 residues. CDR1 and CDR2 (germline): GTSNPN, SVGIG (reference sequence). With 3 bases clipped from V and 2 bases from J, the junction kept 5 bases outside the gene matches. CDR3 residues: CAWSKGQGPYEQYF. The CDR3 DNA is TGTGCCTGGAGCAAGGGACAGGGACCCTACGAGCAGTACTTC.

On this clonotype itself: Because the CDR3's place on the DNA is in doubt, the DNA is left out and the CDR3 is given as listed by TCRdb. The chain links TRBV9 to TRBJ2-1; TRBD2 reflects the table's D call only, with no check against the DNA. The CDR3 is 13 residues long, counting both termini. The germline V gene has CDR1 SGDLS and CDR2 YYNGEE. The CDR3 loop is CASSVGSGALEFF.